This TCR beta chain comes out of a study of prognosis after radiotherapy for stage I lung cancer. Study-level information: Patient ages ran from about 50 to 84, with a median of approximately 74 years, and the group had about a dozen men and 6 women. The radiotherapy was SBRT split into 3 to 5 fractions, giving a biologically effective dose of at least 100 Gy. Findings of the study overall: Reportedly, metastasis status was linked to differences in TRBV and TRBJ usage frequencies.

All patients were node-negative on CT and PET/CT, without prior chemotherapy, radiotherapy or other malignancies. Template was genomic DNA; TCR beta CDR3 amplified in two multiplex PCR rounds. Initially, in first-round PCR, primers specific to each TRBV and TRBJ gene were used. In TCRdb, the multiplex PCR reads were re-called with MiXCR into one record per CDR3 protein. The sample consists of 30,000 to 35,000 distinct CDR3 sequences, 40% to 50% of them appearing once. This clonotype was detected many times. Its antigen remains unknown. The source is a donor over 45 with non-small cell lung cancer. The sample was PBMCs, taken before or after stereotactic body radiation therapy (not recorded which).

Here the CDR3 DNA reads TGTGCCAGCTCACCGACCCGCTCCTACAATGAGCAGTTCTTC. It is translated as CASSPTRSYNEQFF. The V and J genes are TRBV18 and TRBJ2-1, with no clear D. Between the trimmed V and J ends, which lost 3 bases and 0 bases, there was a span of 6 bases. The CDR3 is made up of 14 amino acids. Germline CDR1 reads KGHSH; CDR2 reads LQKENI.